The 9 T cell receptor beta chains presented below share a single source sample, sequenced in a study of blood T cell repertoires in COVID-19. Produced via immunoSEQ multiplex PCR; TCRdb's table is partial and in-frame only. The sample records around 400,000 clones, around 87% being singletons. Material: peripheral blood. These receptors originate from a woman between 55 and 75 years old with COVID-19, enrolled during active disease.

With regard to this clone: A read error is possible here, since a much larger clone lies one base away. At the DNA level, this CDR3 is encoded by other sequences in the same sample as well. V is TRBV7-9 and J is TRBJ2-2, with a weak D call TRBD1 (5 bases). V lost 2 bases and J lost 4, with 5 bases in between. Germline V gene data show CDR1 as SEHNR and CDR2 as FQNEAQ (reference sequence). The CDR3 covers 13 residues. The CDR3 region is CASSLQGTGELFF. Here the CDR3 DNA reads TGTGCCAGCAGCTTACAGGGCACCGGGGAGCTGTTTTTT.

This sequence joins TRBV12-3 or TRBV12-4 and TRBJ1-5, with D possibly TRBD1 on 5 matching bases. The CDR3 spans 12 residues. V lost 11 bases to trimming and J lost 1 base, with 9 bases between them. The CDR3: CAGGKSNQPQHF. CDR3 sequence (DNA): TGTGCCGGGGGGAAGAGCAATCAGCCCCAGCATTTT.

This sequence joins TRBV2 and TRBJ1-6, with D uncertain. Germline CDR1 is SNHLY and CDR2 is FYNNEI. This CDR3 region has 14 residues. V was cut by 8 bases and J by 5 bases, with 13 bases left in between. The CDR3 loop is CASRGQANNSPLHF. In DNA, the CDR3 is TGTGCCAGCCGAGGCCAAGCTAATAATTCACCCCTCCACTTT. The entire variable domain, with the rest obtained from reference TRBV2 and TRBJ1-6, is as follows: EPEVTQTPSHQVTQMGQEVILRCVPISNHLYFYWYRQILGQKVEFLVSFYNNEISEKSEIFDDQFSVERPDGSNFTLKIRSTKLEDSAMYFCASRGQANNSPLHFGNGTRLTVT.

The chain uses TRBV6-5 and TRBJ2-5; 9 nucleotides agree with TRBD1. V lost 5 bases to trimming and J lost 3 bases; unmatched junction nucleotides: 7. The CDR3 has 15 amino acids. Germline V gene data show CDR1 as MNHEY and CDR2 as SVGAGI. The CDR3 loop reads CASSRTRTGEETQYF. The CDR3, as DNA: TGTGCCAGCAGTCGCACCCGGACAGGGGAAGAGACCCAGTACTTC.

The J gene is TRBJ1-1, the V gene TRBV4-2, with a weak D call TRBD1 (5 bases). The CDR3 is 15 amino acids. V was cut by 0 bases and J by 4 bases, with 12 bases left in between. The germline V gene encodes CDR1 LGHNA and CDR2 YNFKEQ. The CDR3 region is CASSQDLGVGTEAFF. CDR3 DNA sequence: TGTGCCAGCAGCCAAGATTTAGGGGTGGGCACTGAAGCTTTCTTT.

This chain links TRBV27 with TRBJ1-3; perhaps TRBD1 as D (5 bases). Germline V gives CDR1 MNHEY, CDR2 SMNVEV (reference sequence). This CDR3 comprises 17 residues. Trimming removed 2 bases at V and 0 bases at J, with 14 bases between. The chain's CDR3 is CASSLTPTASSGNTIYF. As DNA, the CDR3 is TGTGCCAGCAGTTTAACCCCGACAGCCAGCTCTGGAAACACCATATATTTT.

The chain has TRBV5-1 and TRBJ1-2; TRBD1 might be the D (6 bases). V was trimmed by 4 bases and J by 4 bases, leaving 20 bases between them. Germline values: CDR1 SGHRS, CDR2 YFSETQ. The CDR3 is made up of 16 amino acids. CDR3 DNA: TGCGCCAGCAGCGAGCGACCGGGACAAAGAGGCTATGGCTACACCTTC. Translation gives CASSERPGQRGYGYTF.

This clone was seen once. The gene calls are TRBV5-1 and TRBJ1-4; 10 positions match TRBD1. This CDR3 region has 20 residues. J lost 0 bases, V lost 4 bases, and 15 bases had no gene match. The germline gives CDR1 SGHRS, CDR2 YFSETQ. CDR3 bases: TGCGCCAGCAGCAGCGCCGGGACAGGGGCCGATACCCCAACTAATGAAAAACTGTTTTTT. Its translation is CASSSAGTGADTPTNEKLFF.

The chain recombines TRBV2 with TRBJ1-1; D gene unclear. With 6 bases removed from V and 1 base from J, the gap between germline ends came to 9 bases. The CDR3 is made up of 13 amino acids. CDR1 and CDR2 from the germline V gene are SNHLY and FYNNEI. In DNA form, the CDR3 reads TGTGCCAGCAGGCGGGAGCAGAACACTGAAGCTTTCTTT. Its protein product is CASRREQNTEAFF.